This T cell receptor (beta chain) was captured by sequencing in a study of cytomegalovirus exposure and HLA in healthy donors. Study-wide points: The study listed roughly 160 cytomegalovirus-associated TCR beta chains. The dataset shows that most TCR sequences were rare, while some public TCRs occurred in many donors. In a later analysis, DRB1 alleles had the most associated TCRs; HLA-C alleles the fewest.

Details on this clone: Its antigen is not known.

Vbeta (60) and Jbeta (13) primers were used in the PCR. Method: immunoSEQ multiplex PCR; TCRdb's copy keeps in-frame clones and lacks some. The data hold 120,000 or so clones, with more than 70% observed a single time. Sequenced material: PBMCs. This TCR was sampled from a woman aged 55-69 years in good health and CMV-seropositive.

CDR3 region: CASSLGQGIYEQYF. CDR3 DNA sequence: TGTGCCAGCAGCTTAGGGCAGGGGATCTACGAGCAGTACTTC. This chain uses TRBV7-2 with TRBJ2-7; possible D gene TRBD1, 6 bases. Germline loops: CDR1 SGHTA, CDR2 FQGNSA. The germline V and J ends were trimmed by 1 base and 3 bases, with 10 bases remaining between them. This CDR3 comprises 14 residues.